This entry concerns a single TCR beta chain. Its antigen remains unidentified. The CDR3 runs 14 residues. With 3 bases removed from V and 8 bases from J, the gap between germline ends came to 17 bases. Germline CDR1 and CDR2: SGDLS and YYNGEE. The data were taken from a study of cytomegalovirus exposure and HLA in healthy donors. Study background: Researchers previously reported finding 100 million or so unique TCR beta sequences from approximately 190 million T cells. Findings and caveats of the study: A link between a missense DCLRE1C variant and TCR beta V- and J-gene trimming emerged from a later analysis. Later analysis reportedly placed an Asian-associated ancestry cluster below the roughly 680-donor mean in N-insertions.

Primers included in the PCR were 60 Vbeta and 13 Jbeta primers. How the authors handled the data: A later analysis tallied about 80 million unique TCR beta chains, some 10 million of them shared. Profiled with immunoSEQ multiplex PCR; TCRdb holds only in-frame clones, not every one. The V and J calls and clone size are taken from that table; D and trimming were inferred from the DNA. The data show about 150,000 clones, 80% seen once. V and J are TRBV9 and TRBJ1-2, with D possibly being TRBD1 (6 bases). The sequence derives from a woman in her thirties or forties in good health and CMV-seropositive. Sample: PBMCs. Written as DNA, the CDR3 is TGTGCCAGCAGCGACAGGGATCCCCTGGGGGGCTACACCTTC. Translating gives CASSDRDPLGGYTF.